This T cell receptor (beta chain) was retrieved from a study of blood T cell repertoires in COVID-19. In its sample, this clone was seen once. Only in-frame clones appear in the TCRdb table, and some are missing; sequencing was by immunoSEQ multiplex PCR. This table has approximately 300,000 clones, 85% to 90% appearing once. Material: peripheral blood. This sequence originates from a woman aged 50 to 65 with COVID-19, enrolled during active disease.

CDR3 region: CATSDSGQGITDTQYF. The CDR3 region has the DNA TGTGCCACCAGTGACTCCGGACAGGGGATCACAGATACGCAGTATTTT. The chain carries TRBV24-1 and TRBJ2-3, with 9 bases identical to TRBD1. Germline trimming cut 4 bases from V and 2 bases from J; bases unmatched to any gene: 6. The CDR3 is 16 residues long. CDR1 is KGHDR, CDR2 SFDVKD, per germline.